The source of this T cell receptor beta chain is a study of blood T cell repertoires in COVID-19. Looking at the study overall: Spain, Italy and the United States supplied samples that represented acute and convalescent COVID-19.

The protocol was immunoSEQ multiplex PCR, while the TCRdb copy is restricted to in-frame clones and leaves out a portion. The data contain under 250,000 clones, around 90% of them singletons. The germline CDR1 and CDR2 sequences are MNHEY and SVGEGT. This CDR3 has 15 residues. Between the trimmed V and J ends, which lost 1 base and 9 bases, there was a span of 13 bases. Sequenced sample: PBMCs or T cells enriched from blood (not recorded which). This receptor was taken from a woman in her twenties or thirties with acute COVID-19. The V call is TRBV6-2 or TRBV6-3, the J call TRBJ1-6, with D maybe TRBD1 (5 bases). CDR3 in amino acids: CASSYWRQGLSPLHF. CDR3 DNA sequence: TGTGCCAGCAGTTACTGGAGGCAGGGACTTTCACCCCTCCACTTT.